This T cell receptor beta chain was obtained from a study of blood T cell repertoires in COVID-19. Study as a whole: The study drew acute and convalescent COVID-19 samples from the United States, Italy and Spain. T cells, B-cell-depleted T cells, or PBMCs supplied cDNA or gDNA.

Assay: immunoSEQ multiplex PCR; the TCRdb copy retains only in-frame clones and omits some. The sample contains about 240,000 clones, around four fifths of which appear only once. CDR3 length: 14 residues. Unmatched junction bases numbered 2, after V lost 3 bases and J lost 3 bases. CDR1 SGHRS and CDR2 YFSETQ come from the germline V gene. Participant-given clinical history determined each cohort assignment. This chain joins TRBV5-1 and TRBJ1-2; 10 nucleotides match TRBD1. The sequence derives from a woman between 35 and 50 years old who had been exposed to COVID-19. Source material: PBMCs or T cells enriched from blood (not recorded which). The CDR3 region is CASSSGTGDYGYTF. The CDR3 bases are TGCGCCAGCAGCTCCGGGACAGGGGACTATGGCTACACCTTC. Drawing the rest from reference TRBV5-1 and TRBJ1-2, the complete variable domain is KAGVTQTPRYLIKTRGQQVTLSCSPISGHRSVSWYQQTPGQGLQFLFEYFSETQRNKGNFPGRFSGRQFSNSRSEMNVSTLELGDSALYLCASSSGTGDYGYTFGSGTRLTVV.